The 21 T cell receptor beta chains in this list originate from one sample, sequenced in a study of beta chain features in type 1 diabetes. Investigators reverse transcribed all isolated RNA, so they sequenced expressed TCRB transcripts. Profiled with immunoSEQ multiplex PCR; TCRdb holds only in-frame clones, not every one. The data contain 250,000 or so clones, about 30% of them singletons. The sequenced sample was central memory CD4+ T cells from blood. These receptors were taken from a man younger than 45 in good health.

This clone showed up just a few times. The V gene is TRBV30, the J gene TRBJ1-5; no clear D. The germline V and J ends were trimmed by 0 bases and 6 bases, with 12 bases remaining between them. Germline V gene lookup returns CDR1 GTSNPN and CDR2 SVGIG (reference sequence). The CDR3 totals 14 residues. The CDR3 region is CAWSVTGLAQPQHF. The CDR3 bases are TGTGCCTGGAGTGTAACTGGGTTGGCTCAGCCCCAGCATTTT.

CDR3 DNA: TGTGCCAGCAGCCCTGGCAGGACTAATATCTACGAGCAGTACTTC. Protein product: CASSPGRTNIYEQYF. J is TRBJ2-7 and V is TRBV11-3, with D tentatively TRBD2 (6 bases). From germline, CDR1 is SGHNT and CDR2 YENEEA. V was pared by 5 bases and J by 3 bases, with 17 bases between. The length of the CDR3 is 15 residues.

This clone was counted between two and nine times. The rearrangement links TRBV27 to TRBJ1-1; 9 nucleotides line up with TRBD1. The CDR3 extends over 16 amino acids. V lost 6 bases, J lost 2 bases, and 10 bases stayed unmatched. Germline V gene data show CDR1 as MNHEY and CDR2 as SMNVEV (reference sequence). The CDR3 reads CASRGLRQGDNTEAFF. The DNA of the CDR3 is TGTGCCAGCAGGGGGCTGCGACAGGGGGACAACACTGAAGCTTTCTTT.

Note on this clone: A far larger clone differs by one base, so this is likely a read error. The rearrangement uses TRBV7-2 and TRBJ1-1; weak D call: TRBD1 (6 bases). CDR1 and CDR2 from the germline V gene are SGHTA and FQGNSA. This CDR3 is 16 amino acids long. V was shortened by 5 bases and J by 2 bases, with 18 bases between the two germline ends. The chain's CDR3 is CASSARGRGSNTEAFF. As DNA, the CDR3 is TGTGCCAGCAGCGCCCGGGGCAGGGGTTCAAACACTGAAGCTTTCTTT.

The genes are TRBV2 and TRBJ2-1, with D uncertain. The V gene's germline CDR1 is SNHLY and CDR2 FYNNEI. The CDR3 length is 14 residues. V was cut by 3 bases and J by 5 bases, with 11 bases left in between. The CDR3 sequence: CASSDPPQHNEQFF. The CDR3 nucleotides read TGTGCCAGCAGTGACCCGCCACAACACAATGAGCAGTTCTTC.

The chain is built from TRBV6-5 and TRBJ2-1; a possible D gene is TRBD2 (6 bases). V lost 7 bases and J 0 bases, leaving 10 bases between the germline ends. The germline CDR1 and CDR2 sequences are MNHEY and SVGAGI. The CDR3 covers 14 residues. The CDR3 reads CASKGGVSYNEQFF. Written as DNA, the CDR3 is TGTGCCAGCAAGGGCGGGGTCTCCTACAATGAGCAGTTCTTC.

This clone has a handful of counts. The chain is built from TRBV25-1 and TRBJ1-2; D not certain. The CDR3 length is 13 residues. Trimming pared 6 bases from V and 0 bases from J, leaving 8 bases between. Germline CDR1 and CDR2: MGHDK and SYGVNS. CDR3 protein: CASRQASNYGYTF. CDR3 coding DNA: TGTGCCAGCAGGCAGGCCTCTAACTATGGCTACACCTTC.

The chain's CDR3 is CSVAASSVQETQYF. In DNA form, the CDR3 reads TGCAGCGTTGCGGCTAGCTCTGTCCAAGAGACCCAGTACTTC. The chain employs TRBV29-1 and TRBJ2-5, with a tentative D call TRBD2 (5 bases). Trimming stripped 4 bases from V and 1 base from J, with 13 bases between. Germline V gene lookup returns CDR1 SQVTM and CDR2 ANQGSEA. The CDR3 contains 14 residues.

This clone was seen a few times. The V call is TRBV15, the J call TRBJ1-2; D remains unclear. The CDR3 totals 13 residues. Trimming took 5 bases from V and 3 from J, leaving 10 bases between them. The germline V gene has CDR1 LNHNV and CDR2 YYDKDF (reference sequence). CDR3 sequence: CATSRGIDYGYTF. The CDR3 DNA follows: TGTGCCACCAGCCGCGGGATCGACTATGGCTACACCTTC.

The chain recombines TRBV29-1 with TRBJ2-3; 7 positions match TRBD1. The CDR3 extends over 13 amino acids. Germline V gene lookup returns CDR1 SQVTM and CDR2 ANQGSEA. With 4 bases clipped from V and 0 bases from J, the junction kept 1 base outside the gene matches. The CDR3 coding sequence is TGCAGCGTTGGGGACAGCAGCACAGATACGCAGTATTTT. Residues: CSVGDSSTDTQYF.

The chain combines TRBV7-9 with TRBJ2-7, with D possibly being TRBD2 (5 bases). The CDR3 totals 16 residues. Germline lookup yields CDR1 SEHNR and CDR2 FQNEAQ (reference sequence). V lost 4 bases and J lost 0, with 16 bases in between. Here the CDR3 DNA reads TGTGCCAGCAGCTCCACGGGGTGGAAGAGCTCCTACGAGCAGTACTTC. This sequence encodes CASSSTGWKSSYEQYF.

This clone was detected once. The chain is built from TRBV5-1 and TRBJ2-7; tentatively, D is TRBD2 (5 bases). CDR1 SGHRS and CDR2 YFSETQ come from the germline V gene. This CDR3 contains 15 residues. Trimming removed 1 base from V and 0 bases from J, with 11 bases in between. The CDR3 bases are TGCGCCAGCAGCTTGTCTACTGGGAGCTCCTACGAGCAGTACTTC. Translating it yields CASSLSTGSSYEQYF.

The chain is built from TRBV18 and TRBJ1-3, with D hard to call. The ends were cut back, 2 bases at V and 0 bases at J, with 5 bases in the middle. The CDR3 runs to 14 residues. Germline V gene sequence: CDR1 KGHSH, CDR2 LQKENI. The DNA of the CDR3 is TGTGCCAGCTCACCAGGGATCTCTGGAAACACCATATATTTT. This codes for CASSPGISGNTIYF. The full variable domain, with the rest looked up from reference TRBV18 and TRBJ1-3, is NAGVMQNPRHLVRRRGQEARLRCSPMKGHSHVYWYRQLPEEGLKFMVYLQKENIIDESGMPKERFSAEFPKEGPSILRIQQVVRGDSAAYFCASSPGISGNTIYFGEGSWLTVV.

For the CDR3, the DNA is TGTGCCAGCAGCCCCCGGGGGACGTGGGAACAAGAGCAGTTCTTC. This encodes CASSPRGTWEQEQFF. The chain employs TRBV9 and TRBJ2-1, with a possible D match to TRBD2 (6 bases). This CDR3 comprises 15 residues. Germline loops: CDR1 SGDLS, CDR2 YYNGEE. V was shortened by 4 bases and J by 10 bases, with 21 bases between the two germline ends.

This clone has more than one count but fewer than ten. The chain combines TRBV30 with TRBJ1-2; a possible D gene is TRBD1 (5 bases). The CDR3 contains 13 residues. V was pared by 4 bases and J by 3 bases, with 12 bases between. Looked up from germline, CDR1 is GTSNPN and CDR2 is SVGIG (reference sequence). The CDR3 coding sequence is TGTGCCTGGACGCGCAGGGCTCACTATGGCTACACCTTC. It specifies CAWTRRAHYGYTF.

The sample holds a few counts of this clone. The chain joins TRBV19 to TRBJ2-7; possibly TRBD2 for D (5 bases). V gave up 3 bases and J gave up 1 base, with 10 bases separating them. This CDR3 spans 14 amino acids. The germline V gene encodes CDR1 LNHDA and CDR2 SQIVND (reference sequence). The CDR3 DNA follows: TGTGCCAGTAGTATGAGGGCAGAGTCCTACGAGCAGTACTTC. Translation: CASSMRAESYEQYF.

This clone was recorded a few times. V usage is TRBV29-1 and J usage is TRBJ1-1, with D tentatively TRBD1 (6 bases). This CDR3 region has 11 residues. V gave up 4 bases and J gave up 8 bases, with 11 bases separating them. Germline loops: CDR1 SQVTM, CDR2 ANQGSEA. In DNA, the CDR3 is TGCAGCGTTGTGGGGACAACGGAAGCTTTCTTT. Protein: CSVVGTTEAFF.

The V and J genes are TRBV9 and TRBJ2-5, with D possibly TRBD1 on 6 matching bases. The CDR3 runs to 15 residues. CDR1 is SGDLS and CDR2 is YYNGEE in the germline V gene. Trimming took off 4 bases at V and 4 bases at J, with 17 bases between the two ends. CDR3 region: CASSPSQGLGETQYF. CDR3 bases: TGTGCCAGCAGCCCTTCCCAGGGGCTGGGAGAGACCCAGTACTTC. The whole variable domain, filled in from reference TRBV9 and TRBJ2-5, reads DSGVTQTPKHLITATGQRVTLRCSPRSGDLSVYWYQQSLDQGLQFLIQYYNGEERAKGNILERFSAQQFPDLHSELNLSSLELGDSALYFCASSPSQGLGETQYFGPGTRLLVL.

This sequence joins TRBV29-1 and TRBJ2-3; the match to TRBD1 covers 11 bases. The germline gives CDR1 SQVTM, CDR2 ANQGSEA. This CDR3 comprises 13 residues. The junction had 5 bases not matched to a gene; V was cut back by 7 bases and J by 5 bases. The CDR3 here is CSAGQGEKDTQYF. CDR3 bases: TGCAGCGCGGGACAGGGGGAGAAAGATACGCAGTATTTT.

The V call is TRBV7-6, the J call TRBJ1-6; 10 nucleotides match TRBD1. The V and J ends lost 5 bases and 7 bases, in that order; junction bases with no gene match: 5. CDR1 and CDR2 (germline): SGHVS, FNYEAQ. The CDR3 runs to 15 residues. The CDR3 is CASSGGTGVNSPLHF. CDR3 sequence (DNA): TGTGCCAGCAGCGGGGGGACAGGGGTGAATTCACCCCTCCACTTT.

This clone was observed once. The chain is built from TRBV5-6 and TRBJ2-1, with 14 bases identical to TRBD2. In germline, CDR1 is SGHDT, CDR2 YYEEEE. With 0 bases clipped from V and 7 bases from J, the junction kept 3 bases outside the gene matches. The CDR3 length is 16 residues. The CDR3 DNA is TGTGCCAGCAGCTTGGCTAGGACTAGCGGGAGGAATGAGCAGTTCTTC. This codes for CASSLARTSGRNEQFF.